Listed below are T cell receptor beta chains from one sample, sequenced in a study of identifying expanded T cells in peripheral blood. Data came from immunoSEQ multiplex PCR; TCRdb stores just in-frame clones and leaves some out. Seen here are 75,000 to 90,000 clones, 70% to 90% observed once, and the top ten hold roughly 7%. The sample comprised blood. Source of these receptors: a person between 18 and 75 years old in good health. CDR3s include the opening cysteine and the closing phenylalanine or tryptophan. The D gene is left open where the match is weak. Clone size is shown for a subset of rows, as once, few, many or a class of expanded clone.

clone_size j_call v_call d_call cdr3_aa cdr3_nt
. TRBJ1-5 TRBV19 . CASRPAGKQPQHF TGTGCCAGTCGCCCGGCAGGCAAGCAGCCCCAGCATTTT
. TRBJ2-5 TRBV7-2 . CASSRGQVEGETQYF TGTGCCAGCAGCCGGGGGCAGGTGGAAGGGGAGACCCAGTACTTC
. TRBJ2-7 TRBV7-8 TRBD2 CASSGAGLAGRDSYEQYF TGTGCCAGCAGCGGGGCCGGGCTAGCGGGGAGGGACTCCTACGAGCAGTACTTC
. TRBJ1-4 TRBV6-1 . CASSVNEKLFF TGTGCCAGCAGTGTCAATGAAAAACTGTTTTTT
. TRBJ1-1 TRBV5-1 . CASSLYPGENTEAFF TGCGCCAGCAGCTTATATCCAGGGGAGAACACTGAAGCTTTCTTT
once TRBJ1-6 TRBV5-1 TRBD1 CASSPLTGLSPLHF TGCGCCAGCAGCCCCTTGACAGGGCTTTCACCCCTCCACTTT
. TRBJ2-2 TRBV10-3 . CAISELGGGELFF TGTGCCATCAGTGAGTTGGGCGGCGGGGAGCTGTTTTTT
. TRBJ2-1 TRBV5-1 TRBD2 CASSLAIAGDHYNEQFF TGCGCCAGCAGCTTGGCTATAGCGGGGGACCACTACAATGAGCAGTTCTTC
once TRBJ1-1 TRBV2 . CASSEGEKVGTEAFF TGTGCCAGCAGTGAAGGGGAAAAGGTGGGCACTGAAGCTTTCTTT
. TRBJ2-3 TRBV5-1 . CASSSPYGGFTDTQYF TGCGCCAGCAGCTCACCATACGGGGGATTTACAGATACGCAGTATTTT
. TRBJ1-1 TRBV18 . CASSPQGTNTEAFF TGTGCCAGCTCACCACAGGGTACGAACACTGAAGCTTTCTTT
. TRBJ1-1 TRBV9 . CASSVAPDTEAFF TGTGCCAGCAGCGTAGCGCCAGACACTGAAGCTTTCTTT
. TRBJ2-1 TRBV7-9 . CASSFVGLSNEQFF TGTGCCAGCAGCTTTGTTGGTCTCTCCAATGAGCAGTTCTTC
. TRBJ1-3 TRBV29-1 . CSVEESAHSGNTIYF TGCAGCGTTGAAGAATCGGCACACTCTGGAAACACCATATATTTT
. TRBJ1-2 TRBV6-1 . CASSENWAGHNYGYTF TGTGCCAGCAGTGAAAACTGGGCAGGGCATAACTATGGCTACACCTTC
. TRBJ1-2 TRBV5-1 . CASSLAGRGNYGYTF TGCGCCAGCAGCTTGGCCGGGCGGGGAAACTATGGCTACACCTTC
. TRBJ1-3 TRBV19 TRBD1 CASSIPDRGDTIYF TGTGCCAGTAGTATCCCGGACAGGGGAGACACCATATATTTT
. TRBJ1-2 TRBV30 . CAWSDIGPGGYTF TGTGCCTGGAGTGACATCGGCCCTGGGGGCTACACCTTC
. TRBJ2-1 TRBV10-3 TRBD2 CAIRKTSGEDNEQFF TGTGCCATCAGGAAGACTAGCGGGGAGGACAATGAGCAGTTCTTC
. TRBJ1-5 TRBV2 TRBD1 CASRHRGSDNQPQHF TGTGCCAGCAGGCACAGGGGCTCCGACAATCAGCCCCAGCATTTT
. TRBJ1-2 TRBV29-1 . CSVEEDYYGYTF TGCAGCGTTGAGGAGGATTATTATGGCTACACCTTC
. TRBJ2-3 TRBV9 TRBD2 CASSVGLAGDSTDTQYF TGTGCCAGCAGCGTAGGGCTAGCGGGAGATAGCACAGATACGCAGTATTTT
. TRBJ2-2 TRBV12-5 . CASGPWTANTGELFF TGTGCTAGTGGTCCCTGGACTGCGAACACCGGGGAGCTGTTTTTT
. TRBJ2-7 TRBV6-5 TRBD2 CASSPGGNLYEQYF TGTGCCAGCAGCCCGGGGGGGAACCTCTACGAGCAGTACTTC
. TRBJ2-7 TRBV9 TRBD1 CASSEEPGQGSYEQYF TGTGCCAGCAGCGAAGAGCCGGGACAGGGGTCCTACGAGCAGTACTTC
. TRBJ2-7 TRBV6-5 . CASTAGTRGEQYF TGTGCCAGCACCGCAGGGACTCGCGGCGAGCAGTACTTC
. TRBJ1-2 TRBV27 . CASSLSPSVGYTF TGTGCCAGCAGTTTATCGCCGAGTGTTGGCTACACCTTC
. TRBJ2-3 TRBV1 . CTSSQPAGGRTDTQYF TGCACCAGCAGCCAACCAGCGGGGGGGCGCACAGATACGCAGTATTTT
once TRBJ2-1 TRBV15 TRBD2 CATSRDLAGGPSYNEQFF TGTGCCACCAGCAGAGATCTAGCGGGAGGCCCCTCCTACAATGAGCAGTTCTTC
. TRBJ2-1 TRBV9 . CASSVGGLTQPYNEQFF TGTGCCAGCAGCGTAGGCGGACTCACCCAACCCTACAATGAGCAGTTCTTC
. TRBJ2-7 TRBV29-1 TRBD2 CSVESPVAGFYEQYF TGCAGCGTTGAATCCCCGGTAGCGGGATTCTACGAGCAGTACTTC
. TRBJ1-1 TRBV27 . CASRPTDTNTEAFF TGTGCCAGCAGACCGACAGATACGAACACTGAAGCTTTCTTT
. TRBJ1-1 TRBV10-3 . CAINWGADTEAFF TGTGCCATCAATTGGGGGGCTGACACTGAAGCTTTCTTT
. TRBJ1-2 TRBV19 . CASSSGYPIYGYTF TGTGCCAGTAGTTCGGGCTACCCTATCTATGGCTACACCTTC
. TRBJ2-7 TRBV7-2 . CASSLTSPEQYF TGTGCCAGCAGCTTAACGTCACCCGAGCAGTACTTC
once TRBJ1-1 TRBV6-5 TRBD1 CASSLSGTALGAFF TGTGCCAGCAGTCTCTCCGGGACAGCCCTGGGAGCTTTCTTT
once TRBJ1-4 TRBV5-1 . CASTDGRSTNEKLFF TGCGCCAGCACGGACGGTCGTTCAACTAATGAAAAACTGTTTTTT
once TRBJ2-6 TRBV2 . CAREQASGANVLTF TGTGCCAGGGAACAGGCCTCTGGGGCCAACGTCCTGACTTTC
. TRBJ1-3 TRBV5-1 TRBD1 CASSDRGPTSGNTIYF TGCGCCAGCAGCGACAGGGGACCAACCTCTGGAAACACCATATATTTT
once TRBJ1-2 TRBV4-2 . CASSQDWGGNYGYTF TGTGCCAGCAGCCAAGATTGGGGGGGAAACTATGGCTACACCTTC
. TRBJ1-1 TRBV20-1 . CSVQQNTEAFF TGCAGTGTCCAGCAGAACACTGAAGCTTTCTTT
. TRBJ2-1 TRBV25-1 TRBD1 CASSGFEGAQNEQFF TGTGCCAGCAGTGGGTTTGAGGGGGCTCAGAATGAGCAGTTCTTC
. TRBJ2-1 TRBV6-5 . CASGSGMVNEQFF TGTGCCAGCGGTTCCGGTATGGTCAATGAGCAGTTCTTC
. TRBJ2-7 TRBV7-2 . CASSFRLGDEQYF TGTGCCAGCAGCTTCAGACTAGGGGACGAGCAGTACTTC
once TRBJ1-3 TRBV28 . CASSLVDITHGNTIYF TGTGCCAGCAGTTTGGTAGACATTACTCACGGAAACACCATATATTTT
. TRBJ2-2 TRBV19 . CASSIRTGELFF TGTGCCAGTAGTATCAGGACCGGGGAGCTGTTTTTT
. TRBJ2-2 TRBV7-9 . CASSLPLGDTTGELFF TGTGCCAGCAGCTTACCGCTAGGGGACACCACCGGGGAGCTGTTTTTT